This T cell receptor beta chain is drawn from a study of T cell responses to AZD1222 COVID-19 vaccine. General study points: Spike-specific TCR breadth rose after two AZD1222 doses, and depth rose as well. Seropositive AZD1222 recipients at baseline numbered only 5 to 7. In a largely white British group with more females than males, clonal diversity was possibly underestimated.

In the case of this clone: Its antigen is unknown.

Clones were sequenced by immunoSEQ multiplex PCR, and TCRdb holds only the in-frame ones, with some missing. The data hold 110,000 or so clones, with 70% to 90% observed a single time. The specimen was peripheral blood, collected 28 days after the second AZD1222 dose. The TCR was taken from an adult who received the AZD1222 COVID-19 vaccine.

Here the CDR3 DNA reads TGTGCCAGCAGTGAACAGCGGGGGGGCCAAGAGACCCAGTACTTC. This translates into CASSEQRGGQETQYF. The J gene is TRBJ2-5, the V gene TRBV6-1, with 10 bases identical to TRBD2. The germline CDR1 and CDR2 sequences are MNHNS and SASEGT. V trimming: 2 bases; J trimming: 1 base; junction bases outside the gene matches: 1. The CDR3 is made up of 15 amino acids.